Listed below are T cell receptor beta chains from one sample, sequenced in a study of Graves' ophthalmopathy and Graves' hyperthyroidism. Each CDR3 protein is one row after TCRdb ran MiXCR on the multiplex PCR reads. The sample holds around 660,000 distinct CDR3 sequences, roughly two fifths seen once. Sequenced sample: peripheral blood. These receptors originate from an adult man with Graves' ophthalmopathy. Each CDR3 is given with its conserved first and last residue. A D gene is named only where the DNA matches it firmly. For some rows the clone size is stated as once, few or many, or as a class when expanded; others skip it.

D | size | J | length | V | CDR3 | DNA
NA | NA | TRBJ2-5 | 14 | TRBV7-9 | CASSLSEAGETQYF | TGTGCCAGCAGCTTAAGTGAAGCGGGAGAGACCCAGTACTTC
NA | many | TRBJ2-5 | 14 | TRBV2 | CASSEMTAQETQYF | TGTGCCAGCAGTGAAATGACAGCCCAAGAGACCCAGTACTTC
TRBD1 | many | TRBJ1-2 | 14 | TRBV9 | CASAGGTGMDGYTF | TGTGCCAGCGCGGGAGGGACAGGGATGGATGGCTACACCTTC
NA | few | TRBJ1-1 | 13 | TRBV3-1 | CASSTLRGIEAFF | TGTGCCAGCAGCACACTACGGGGGATTGAAGCTTTCTTT
NA | NA | TRBJ1-3 | 16 | TRBV10-3 | CASRKTGTLPGNTIYF | TGTGCCAGCAGGAAGACCGGGACACTCCCTGGAAACACCATATATTTT
NA | many | TRBJ2-7 | 13 | TRBV2 | CASSEVEDYEQYF | TGTGCCAGCAGTGAAGTGGAGGACTACGAGCAGTACTTC
NA | NA | TRBJ2-7 | 13 | TRBV6-1 | CAGSPGGSYEQYF | TGTGCCGGCAGTCCCGGGGGCTCCTACGAGCAGTACTTC
NA | many | TRBJ1-3 | 15 | TRBV9 | CASSVGSGFGNTIYF | TGTGCCAGCAGCGTTGGCTCGGGTTTCGGAAACACCATATATTTT
NA | NA | TRBJ1-4 | 14 | TRBV9 | CASSQAKLGEKLFF | TGTGCCAGCAGCCAAGCGAAGTTGGGTGAAAAACTGTTTTTT
NA | NA | TRBJ1-6 | 15 | TRBV10-3 | CAISPGTGGNSPLHF | TGTGCCATCAGTCCCGGGACCGGAGGCAATTCACCCCTCCACTTT
TRBD1 | many | TRBJ1-6 | 16 | TRBV5-6 | CASSLVGQGANSPLHF | TGTGCCAGCAGCTTGGTGGGACAGGGGGCGAATTCACCCCTCCACTTT
NA | many | TRBJ2-2 | 14 | TRBV24-1 | CATSDLWDGGELFF | TGTGCCACCAGTGATTTATGGGATGGCGGGGAGCTGTTTTTT
NA | many | TRBJ1-1 | 13 | TRBV13 | CASSRREATEAFF | TGTGCCAGCAGCCGAAGGGAGGCCACTGAAGCTTTCTTT
TRBD1 | many | TRBJ1-6 | 14 | TRBV6-5 | CASSPTGADSPLHF | TGTGCCAGCAGCCCGACAGGGGCGGATTCACCCCTCCACTTT
NA | many | TRBJ1-1 | 13 | TRBV19 | CASSTAGQGQAFF | TGTGCCAGTAGTACCGCAGGGCAAGGTCAAGCTTTCTTT
NA | few | TRBJ1-1 | 14 | TRBV6-5 | CASSPWGPNTEAFF | TGTGCCAGCAGCCCCTGGGGGCCCAACACTGAAGCTTTCTTT
NA | NA | TRBJ2-7 | 17 | TRBV5-4 | CASSSDRASGRPYEQCF | TGTGCCAGCAGCTCCGACCGGGCCTCAGGGAGACCCTACGAGCAGTGCTTC
NA | many | TRBJ1-2 | 16 | TRBV24-1 | CATSDSAAVGPYGYTF | TGTGCCACCAGTGATTCGGCAGCGGTGGGGCCCTATGGCTACACCTTC
NA | NA | TRBJ1-5 | 15 | TRBV7-9 | CASSLEAVRGQPQHF | TGTGCCAGCAGCTTAGAGGCTGTTCGCGGTCAGCCCCAGCATTTT
TRBD1 | NA | TRBJ2-2 | 15 | TRBV6-4 | CASSRQGAHTGELFF | TGTGCCAGCAGTAGACAGGGGGCCCACACCGGGGAGCTGTTTTTT
NA | many | TRBJ1-5 | 16 | TRBV4-2 | CASSQDLGSSNQPQHF | TGTGCCAGCAGCCAAGATCTGGGGTCGAGCAATCAGCCCCAGCATTTT
NA | few | TRBJ2-2 | 15 | TRBV10-3 | CASSGGAGYVGELFF | TGTGCCAGCAGTGGGGGGGCAGGGTACGTCGGGGAGCTGTTTTTT
NA | NA | TRBJ1-1 | 14 | TRBV7-9 | CASSLGWGNTEAFF | TGTGCCAGCAGCCTCGGGTGGGGGAACACTGAAGCTTTCTTT
TRBD2 | NA | TRBJ2-7 | 17 | TRBV19 | CASSSPRVAGGNYEQYF | TGTGCCAGCAGTTCCCCCAGGGTAGCGGGAGGCAACTACGAGCAGTACTTC
NA | many | TRBJ1-4 | 14 | TRBV15 | CATSRPLLREKLFF | TGTGCCACCAGCAGACCCTTGCTCCGGGAAAAACTGTTTTTT
NA | once | TRBJ1-5 | 13 | TRBV5-5 | CASSPGPAGPQHF | TGTGCCAGCAGCCCGGGGCCCGCAGGGCCCCAGCATTTT
NA | many | TRBJ2-5 | 12 | TRBV19 | CASSMGVETQYF | TGTGCCAGTAGTATGGGGGTAGAGACCCAGTACTTC
NA | NA | TRBJ2-7 | 15 | TRBV13 | CASSLGPAGSYEQYF | TGTGCCAGCAGCTTGGGCCCTGCAGGCTCCTACGAGCAGTACTTC
NA | many | TRBJ1-1 | 12 | TRBV27 | CASSPGTAEAFF | TGTGCCAGCAGCCCGGGGACGGCTGAAGCTTTCTTT
TRBD2 | NA | TRBJ2-5 | 13 | TRBV20-1 | CSASRLAGETQYF | TGCAGTGCTAGCAGACTAGCGGGAGAGACCCAGTACTTC
NA | NA | TRBJ1-1 | 15 | TRBV15 | CATSRDKGETPEAFF | TGTGCCACCAGCAGAGATAAGGGGGAAACCCCTGAAGCTTTCTTT
NA | NA | TRBJ2-5 | 15 | TRBV15 | CATSRGRGRERAQYF | TGTGCCACCAGCAGAGGAAGGGGGAGAGAGAGGGCCCAGTACTTC
NA | NA | TRBJ1-5 | 15 | TRBV6-2/TRBV6-3 | CASSYTDSSNQPQHF | TGTGCCAGCAGTTATACGGACAGTAGCAATCAGCCCCAGCATTTT
TRBD2 | many | TRBJ2-5 | 18 | TRBV7-8 | CASSLGASGGPLQETQYF | TGTGCCAGCAGCTTAGGGGCTAGCGGGGGACCGCTCCAAGAGACCCAGTACTTC
NA | NA | TRBJ1-6 | 15 | TRBV15 | CATSREGFSNSPLHF | TGTGCCACCAGCAGGGAAGGGTTCTCCAATTCACCCCTCCACTTT
NA | many | TRBJ1-4 | 15 | TRBV19 | CASSFRQERSEKLFF | TGTGCCAGTAGTTTCCGACAGGAAAGATCCGAAAAACTGTTTTTT
TRBD1 | NA | TRBJ2-7 | 15 | TRBV27 | CASSIDRGRSYEQYF | TGTGCCAGCAGCATCGACAGGGGAAGGTCCTACGAGCAGTACTTC
NA | few | TRBJ2-7 | 12 | TRBV30 | CASSEESYEQYF | TGTGCCTCGTCTGAGGAATCCTACGAGCAGTACTTC